Below, 21 T cell receptor beta chains from the same sample are listed, as sequenced in a study of T cell responses to AZD1222 COVID-19 vaccine. TCRdb's copy holds only in-frame clones and misses some; the assay was immunoSEQ multiplex PCR. The table lists 150,000 or so clones, around 90% of them singletons. Sequenced material: peripheral blood, taken on day 0 of AZD1222 vaccination. The receptors here all came from an adult in good health.

The chain recombines TRBV7-2 with TRBJ1-5; no definite D call. The V gene lost 2 bases and the J gene lost 4 bases, with 9 bases spanning the gap. Germline V gene sequence: CDR1 SGHTA, CDR2 FQGNSA. The CDR3 loop spans 14 amino acids. CDR3 sequence (DNA): TGTGCCAGCAGCTTATCTGGGTTAAATCAGCCCCAGCATTTT. As protein: CASSLSGLNQPQHF. Using reference TRBV7-2 and TRBJ1-5 for the parts outside the CDR3, the full variable domain is GAGVSQSPSNKVTEKGKDVELRCDPISGHTALYWYRQSLGQGLEFLIYFQGNSAPDKSGLPSDRFSAERTGGSVSTLTIQRTQQEDSAVYLCASSLSGLNQPQHFGDGTRLSIL.

This rearrangement joins TRBV9 to TRBJ2-3; D is possibly TRBD2 (5 bases). The CDR3 covers 15 residues. CDR1 is SGDLS and CDR2 is YYNGEE in the germline V gene. The V end was cut by 0 bases, the J end by 3 bases, with 11 bases between. The CDR3: CASSVGSDRTDTQYF. The CDR3 DNA is TGTGCCAGCAGCGTAGGTAGCGATCGTACAGATACGCAGTATTTT.

V is TRBV7-2 and J is TRBJ1-2, with D possibly matching TRBD1 (6 bases). V lost 5 bases and J 7 bases, leaving 14 bases between the germline ends. Germline CDR1 is SGHTA and CDR2 is FQGNSA. This CDR3 is 13 amino acids long. CDR3 sequence (DNA): TGTGCCAGCAGCCCCCTTGGACAGTTTGGCTACACCTTC. Amino acids: CASSPLGQFGYTF.

This rearrangement joins TRBV27 to TRBJ1-2; D perhaps matches TRBD1 (5 bases). Per germline, CDR1 MNHEY and CDR2 SMNVEV (reference sequence). This CDR3 region has 12 residues. V dropped 6 bases and J dropped 11 bases, with 16 bases sitting between them. CDR3 residues: CASSPRDGQYTF. CDR3 nucleotide sequence: TGTGCCAGCAGCCCTAGGGACGGCCAATACACCTTC.

This chain joins TRBV28 and TRBJ1-2, with D maybe TRBD1 (5 bases). V lost 6 bases to trimming and J lost 4 bases, with 9 bases between them. Germline CDR1 and CDR2: MDHEN and SYDVKM. The CDR3 length is 12 residues. In DNA, the CDR3 is TGTGCCAGCAGCGCGGGGGGCTATGGCTACACCTTC. Translation gives CASSAGGYGYTF.

This clone showed up just once. The genes are TRBV5-4 and TRBJ1-6, with 7 bases fitting TRBD1. With V trimmed by 0 bases and J by 7 bases, 4 bases remained unmatched. Germline lookup yields CDR1 SGHNT and CDR2 YYREEE (reference sequence). This CDR3 region has 15 residues. The CDR3 bases are TGTGCCAGCAGCTTGGGTCAGGGGGGGAATTCACCCCTCCACTTT. Protein product: CASSLGQGGNSPLHF.

J is TRBJ2-7 and V is TRBV13, with 7 bases fitting TRBD2. V lost 3 bases to trimming and J lost 6 bases; unmatched junction nucleotides: 11. The CDR3 sequence is 15 residues long. Per germline, CDR1 PRHDT and CDR2 FYEKMQ (reference sequence). This CDR3 reads CASSFGLGGGREQYF. The CDR3 region has the DNA TGTGCCAGCAGCTTTGGATTGGGCGGGGGACGCGAGCAGTACTTC.

This rearrangement joins TRBV6-5 to TRBJ2-1; D uncertain. This CDR3 spans 15 amino acids. V was shortened by 5 bases and J by 4 bases, with 15 bases between the two germline ends. Looked up from germline, CDR1 is MNHEY and CDR2 is SVGAGI. CDR3 sequence: CASSPAVGKYNEQFF. The CDR3 coding sequence is TGTGCCAGCAGTCCGGCTGTGGGAAAATACAATGAGCAGTTCTTC.

The chain joins TRBV4-2 to TRBJ2-3; 8 bases fit TRBD2. This CDR3 comprises 19 residues. Germline CDR1 reads LGHNA; CDR2 reads YNFKEQ. Germline trimming cut 4 bases from V and 1 base from J; bases unmatched to any gene: 16. CDR3: CASSLTIISAGEGTDTQYF. In DNA, the CDR3 is TGTGCCAGCAGCCTCACTATCATCTCAGCGGGAGAAGGCACAGATACGCAGTATTTT.

The chain joins TRBV5-1 to TRBJ2-2, with TRBD2 matching 8 bases. V gave up 4 bases and J gave up 6 bases; unmatched junction bases: 5. CDR3 length: 14 residues. Germline CDR1 is SGHRS and CDR2 is YFSETQ. The CDR3 DNA is TGCGCCAGCAGCCCGGGACTAGGGTCCGGGGAGCTGTTTTTT. Amino acid sequence: CASSPGLGSGELFF.

The V call is TRBV30, the J call TRBJ1-2; no reliable D call. Germline CDR1 is GTSNPN and CDR2 is SVGIG (reference sequence). V was shortened by 2 bases and J by 4 bases, with 14 bases between the two germline ends. The CDR3 runs to 14 residues. The CDR3 loop is CAWSLMRSGYGYTF. CDR3 nucleotide sequence: TGTGCCTGGAGTCTTATGAGGTCGGGCTATGGCTACACCTTC.

The genes are TRBV28 and TRBJ2-5; tentatively, D is TRBD2 (5 bases). Deletions cut 5 bases from V and 3 bases from J, with 16 bases between. Per the germline V gene, CDR1 is MDHEN and CDR2 is SYDVKM. This CDR3 is built from 15 residues. The DNA of the CDR3 is TGTGCCAGCAGTCCTACACGAGGGCCTAAAGAGACCCAGTACTTC. Amino acids: CASSPTRGPKETQYF.

J is TRBJ1-3 and V is TRBV7-9; D not certain. Germline V gene lookup returns CDR1 SEHNR and CDR2 FQNEAQ (reference sequence). Trimming left V 4 bases short and J 0 bases short, with 10 bases between. There are 15 residues in the CDR3. The CDR3 protein is CASSSYTSSGNTIYF. In DNA form, the CDR3 reads TGTGCCAGCAGCTCCTACACCAGCTCTGGAAACACCATATATTTT.

The genes are TRBV6-5 and TRBJ1-2; possible D gene TRBD1, 5 bases. V was cut by 0 bases and J by 5 bases, with 13 bases left in between. This CDR3 comprises 15 residues. Germline V gives CDR1 MNHEY, CDR2 SVGAGI. This CDR3 is CASSYSAQTAYGYTF. CDR3 DNA: TGTGCCAGCAGTTACTCGGCTCAGACAGCTTATGGCTACACCTTC.

This chain connects TRBV5-1 to TRBJ1-5; TRBD1 might be the D (5 bases). V gave up 0 bases and J gave up 4 bases, with 8 bases separating them. The CDR3 has 14 residues. CDR1 and CDR2 from the germline V gene are SGHRS and YFSETQ. In nucleotides, the CDR3 is TGCGCCAGCAGCTTGGACGGGGGGAATCAGCCCCAGCATTTT. The encoded protein is CASSLDGGNQPQHF.

V and J are TRBV11-2 and TRBJ2-1; the match to TRBD2 covers 10 bases. The CDR3 has 14 residues. V gave up 7 bases and J gave up 9 bases; unmatched junction bases: 9. Germline V gene lookup returns CDR1 SGHAT and CDR2 FQNNGV. CDR3 loop: CASTGAGGPGEQFF. The CDR3 DNA sequence: TGTGCCAGCACGGGAGCGGGAGGGCCAGGTGAGCAGTTCTTC.

V and J are TRBV7-2 and TRBJ1-2, with no clear D. Germline V gene lookup returns CDR1 SGHTA and CDR2 FQGNSA. Between the trimmed V and J ends, which lost 1 base and 7 bases, there was a span of 16 bases. This CDR3 has 15 residues. As DNA, the CDR3 is TGTGCCAGCAGCTTAGACGGGTGGGGAGGCGGTGGCTACACCTTC. Amino acids: CASSLDGWGGGGYTF.

The chain couples TRBV27 to TRBJ2-3; 15 bases fit TRBD2. V was pared by 7 bases and J by 4 bases, with 12 bases of the junction left unmatched. The CDR3 totals 18 residues. Germline assignment: CDR1 MNHEY and CDR2 SMNVEV (reference sequence). CDR3 amino acids: CASTSGLAGGPGPDTQYF. CDR3 DNA sequence: TGTGCCAGCACTTCCGGACTAGCGGGAGGGCCCGGGCCAGATACGCAGTATTTT.

The chain combines TRBV3-1 (or the pseudogene TRBV3-2) with TRBJ1-2; no reliable D call. Germline CDR1 is LGHDT and CDR2 is YNNKEL (reference sequence). The CDR3 contains 18 residues. V was shortened by 0 bases and J by 3 bases, with 20 bases between the two germline ends. CDR3 coding DNA: TGTGCCAGCAGCCAAGATGAGACGAGAGGACTGGCCCACTATGGCTACACCTTC. This encodes CASSQDETRGLAHYGYTF.

The chain joins TRBV28 to TRBJ2-7, with 8 bases identical to TRBD2. The V and J ends lost 3 bases and 7 bases, in that order; junction bases with no gene match: 8. The germline gives CDR1 MDHEN, CDR2 SYDVKM. CDR3 size: 14 residues. The CDR3: CASSLFAGGEEQYF. The CDR3 DNA follows: TGTGCCAGCAGTTTGTTTGCGGGAGGTGAAGAGCAGTACTTC.

V gene TRBV19 combines with J gene TRBJ1-2; a weak D match, TRBD1 (5 bases). V was cut by 6 bases and J by 5 bases, with 22 bases left in between. Per the germline V gene, CDR1 is LNHDA and CDR2 is SQIVND (reference sequence). This CDR3 spans 16 amino acids. This chain's CDR3 is CASRITPRADRYGYTF. As DNA, the CDR3 is TGTGCCAGTAGAATCACCCCCCGGGCCGACAGATATGGCTACACCTTC.